This T cell receptor (beta chain) emerged from a study of cytomegalovirus exposure and HLA in healthy donors. Study overall: Earlier, some 170 million T cells were analyzed, and 95 million to 140 million unique TCR beta sequences were found among them. Regarding the study as a whole: Per a later analysis, HLA-associated TCR beta chains showed more clonal expansion than other, equally common TCR beta chains. Earlier findings revealed that most TCR beta V segments proved productive either about 90% or about 30% of the time.

Concerning this clone: Its specificity is unknown.

The PCR ran on 60 Vbeta and 13 Jbeta primers. The data were produced by immunoSEQ multiplex PCR, yet TCRdb's version contains in-frame clones alone and is incomplete. The sample contains tens of thousands of clones, almost 75% of which appear only once. The CDR3 sequence is 15 residues long. Unmatched junction bases numbered 4, after V lost 1 base and J lost 3 bases. The V gene's germline CDR1 is LNHNV and CDR2 YYDKDF (reference sequence). This sequence joins TRBV15 and TRBJ1-1, with 8 bases matching TRBD1. The sequence derives from a man aged 50-60 years in good health and CMV-seronegative. The material sequenced was PBMCs. As DNA, the CDR3 is TGTGCCACCAGCAGAGCGGACAGGGAGGACACTGAAGCTTTCTTT. This gives the protein CATSRADREDTEAFF.